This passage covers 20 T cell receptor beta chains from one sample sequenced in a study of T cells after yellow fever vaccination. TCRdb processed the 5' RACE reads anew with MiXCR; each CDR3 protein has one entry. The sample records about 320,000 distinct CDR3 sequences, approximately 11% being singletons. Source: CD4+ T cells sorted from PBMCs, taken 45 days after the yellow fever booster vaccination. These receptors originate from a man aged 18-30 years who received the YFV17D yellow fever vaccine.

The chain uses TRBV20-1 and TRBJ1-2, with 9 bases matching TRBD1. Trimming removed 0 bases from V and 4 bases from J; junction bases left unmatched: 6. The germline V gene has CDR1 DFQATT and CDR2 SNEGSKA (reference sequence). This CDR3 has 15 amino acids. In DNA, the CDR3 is TGCAGTGCTAGAGATCGGGGGACAGGGTTCTATGGCTACACCTTC. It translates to CSARDRGTGFYGYTF.

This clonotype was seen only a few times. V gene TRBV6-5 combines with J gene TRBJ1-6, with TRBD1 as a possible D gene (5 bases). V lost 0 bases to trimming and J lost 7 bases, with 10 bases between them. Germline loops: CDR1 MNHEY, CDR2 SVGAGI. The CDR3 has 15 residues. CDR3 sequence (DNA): TGTGCCAGCAGTTACTCTGGGGCCCTAAATTCACCCCTCCACTTT. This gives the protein CASSYSGALNSPLHF.

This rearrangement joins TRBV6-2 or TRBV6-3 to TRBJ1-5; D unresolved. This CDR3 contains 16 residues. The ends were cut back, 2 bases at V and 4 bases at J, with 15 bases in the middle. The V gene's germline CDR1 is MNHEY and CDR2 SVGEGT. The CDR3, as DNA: TGTGCCAGCAGTTACGGACGCTATAGGAGGAATCAGCCCCAGCATTTT. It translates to CASSYGRYRRNQPQHF.

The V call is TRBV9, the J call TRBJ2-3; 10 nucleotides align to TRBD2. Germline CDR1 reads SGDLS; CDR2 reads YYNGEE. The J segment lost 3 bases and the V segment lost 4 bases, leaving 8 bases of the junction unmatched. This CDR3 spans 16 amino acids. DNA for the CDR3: TGTGCCAGCAGCCCTAAGTCACTAGCGGGGACAGATACGCAGTATTTT. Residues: CASSPKSLAGTDTQYF.

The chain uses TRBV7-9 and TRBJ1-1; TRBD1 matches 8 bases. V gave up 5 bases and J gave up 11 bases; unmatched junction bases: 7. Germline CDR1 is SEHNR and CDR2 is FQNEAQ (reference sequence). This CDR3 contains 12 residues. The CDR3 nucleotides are TGTGCCAGCAGCACCCCGACAGGGGACGCTTTCTTT. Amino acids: CASSTPTGDAFF.

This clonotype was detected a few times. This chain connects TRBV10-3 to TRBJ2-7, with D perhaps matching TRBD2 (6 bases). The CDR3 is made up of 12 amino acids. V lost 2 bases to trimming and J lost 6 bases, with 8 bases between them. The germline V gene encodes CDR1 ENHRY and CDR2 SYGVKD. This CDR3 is CAISEGGTEQYV. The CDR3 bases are TGTGCCATCAGTGAGGGCGGGACCGAGCAGTACGTC.

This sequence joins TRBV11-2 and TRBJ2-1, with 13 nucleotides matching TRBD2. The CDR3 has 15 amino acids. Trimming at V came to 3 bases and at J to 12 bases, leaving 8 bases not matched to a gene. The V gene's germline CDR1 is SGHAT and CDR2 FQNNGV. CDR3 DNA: TGTGCCAGCAGCTTGACTAGCGGGGGGAATGCTGGGCAGTTCTTC. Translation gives CASSLTSGGNAGQFF.

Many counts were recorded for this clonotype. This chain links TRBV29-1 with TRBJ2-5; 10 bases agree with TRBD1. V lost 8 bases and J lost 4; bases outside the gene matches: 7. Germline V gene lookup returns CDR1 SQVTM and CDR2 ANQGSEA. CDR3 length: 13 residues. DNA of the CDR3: TGCAGCACCCGACAGGGGGCATCAGAGACCCAGTACTTC. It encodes CSTRQGASETQYF.

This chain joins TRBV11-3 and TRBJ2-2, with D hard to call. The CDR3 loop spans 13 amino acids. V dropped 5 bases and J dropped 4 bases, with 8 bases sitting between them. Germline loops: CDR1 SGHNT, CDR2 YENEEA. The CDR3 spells CASSQRPTGELFF. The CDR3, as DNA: TGTGCCAGCAGCCAACGTCCCACCGGGGAGCTGTTTTTT. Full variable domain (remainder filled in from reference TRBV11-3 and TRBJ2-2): EAGVVQSPRYKIIEKKQPVAFWCNPISGHNTLYWYLQNLGQGPELLIRYENEEAVDDSQLPKDRFSAERLKGVDSTLKIQPAELGDSAVYLCASSQRPTGELFFGEGSRLTVL.

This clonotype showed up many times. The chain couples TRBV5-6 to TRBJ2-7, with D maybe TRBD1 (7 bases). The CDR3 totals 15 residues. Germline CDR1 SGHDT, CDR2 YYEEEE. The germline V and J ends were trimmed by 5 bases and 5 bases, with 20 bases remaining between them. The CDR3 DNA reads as TGTGCCAGCAGACAGGCAGGGGGGACTTGGGACGAGCAGTACGTC. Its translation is CASRQAGGTWDEQYV.

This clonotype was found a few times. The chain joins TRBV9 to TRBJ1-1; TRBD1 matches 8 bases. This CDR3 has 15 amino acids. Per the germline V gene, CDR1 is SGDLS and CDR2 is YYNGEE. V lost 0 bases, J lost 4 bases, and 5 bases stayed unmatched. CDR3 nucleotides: TGTGCCAGCAGCGTAGAACAGGGGGGGCGCACTGAAGCTTTCTTT. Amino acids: CASSVEQGGRTEAFF.

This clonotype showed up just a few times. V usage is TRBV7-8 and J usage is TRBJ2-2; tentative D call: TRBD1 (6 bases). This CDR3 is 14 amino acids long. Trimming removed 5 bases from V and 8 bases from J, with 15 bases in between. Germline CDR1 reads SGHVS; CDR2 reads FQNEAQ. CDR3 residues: CASSRNTGSGELFF. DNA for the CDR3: TGTGCCAGCAGCCGAAATACAGGGTCGGGGGAGCTGTTTTTT.

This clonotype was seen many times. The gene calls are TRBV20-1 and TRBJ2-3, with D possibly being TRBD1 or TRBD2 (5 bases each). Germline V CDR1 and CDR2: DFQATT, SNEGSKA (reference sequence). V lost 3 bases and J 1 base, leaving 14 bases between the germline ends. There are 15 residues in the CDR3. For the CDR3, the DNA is TGCAGTGCTAGTGAGCGTCTGGGGGGCACAGATACGCAGTATTTT. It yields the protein CSASERLGGTDTQYF.

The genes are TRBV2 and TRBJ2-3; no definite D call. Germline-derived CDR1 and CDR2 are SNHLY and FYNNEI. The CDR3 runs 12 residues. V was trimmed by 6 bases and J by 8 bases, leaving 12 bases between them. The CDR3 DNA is TGTGCCAGCAGCCCCTCCCCGGGTACGCAGTATTTT. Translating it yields CASSPSPGTQYF.

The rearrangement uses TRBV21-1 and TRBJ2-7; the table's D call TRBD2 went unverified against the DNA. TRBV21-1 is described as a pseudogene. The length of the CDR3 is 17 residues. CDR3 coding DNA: TGTGCCAGCAGCGCCCTCGGGTTAGGGATGAACTACTACGAGCAGTACGTC. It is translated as CASSALGLGMNYYEQYV.

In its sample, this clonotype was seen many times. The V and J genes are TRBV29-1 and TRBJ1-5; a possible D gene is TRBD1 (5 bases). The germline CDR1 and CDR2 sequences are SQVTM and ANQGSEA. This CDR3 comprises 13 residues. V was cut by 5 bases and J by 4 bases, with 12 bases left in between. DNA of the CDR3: TGCAGCGTTCGAGGGGATGAGAATCAGCCCCAGCATTTT. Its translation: CSVRGDENQPQHF.

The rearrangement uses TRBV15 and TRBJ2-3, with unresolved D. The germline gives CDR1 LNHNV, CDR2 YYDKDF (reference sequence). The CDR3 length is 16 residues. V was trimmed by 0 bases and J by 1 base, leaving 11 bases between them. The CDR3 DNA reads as TGTGCCACCAGCAGAGATCTATTACGGGGCACAGATACGCAGTATTTT. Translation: CATSRDLLRGTDTQYF.

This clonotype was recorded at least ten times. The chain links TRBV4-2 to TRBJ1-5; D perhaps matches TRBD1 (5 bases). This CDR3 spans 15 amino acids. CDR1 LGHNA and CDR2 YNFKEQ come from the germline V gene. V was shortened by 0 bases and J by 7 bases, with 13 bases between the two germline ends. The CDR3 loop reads CASSQDAGGGQPQHF. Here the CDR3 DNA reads TGTGCCAGCAGCCAAGATGCGGGGGGAGGGCAGCCCCAGCATTTT.

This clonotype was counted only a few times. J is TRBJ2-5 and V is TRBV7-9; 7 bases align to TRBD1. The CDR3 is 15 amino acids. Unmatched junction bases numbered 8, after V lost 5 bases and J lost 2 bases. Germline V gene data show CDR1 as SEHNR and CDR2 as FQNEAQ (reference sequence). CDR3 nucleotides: TGTGCCAGCAGCCGCTCGAACAGGGGACAAGAGACCCAGTACTTC. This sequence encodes CASSRSNRGQETQYF.

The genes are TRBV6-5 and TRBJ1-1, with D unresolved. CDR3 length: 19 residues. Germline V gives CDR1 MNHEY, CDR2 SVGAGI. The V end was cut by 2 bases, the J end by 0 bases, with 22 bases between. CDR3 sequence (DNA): TGTGCCAGCAGTTACGCGATTCCGGCAGAGTGGGTTATGAACACTGAAGCTTTCTTT. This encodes CASSYAIPAEWVMNTEAFF.